The rows below give T cell receptor beta chains drawn from one sample of a study of blood T cell repertoires in COVID-19. The table came from immunoSEQ multiplex PCR; TCRdb's copy has only in-frame clones and leaves some out. The profile covers approximately 260,000 clones, with roughly four fifths appearing a single time and around 3.6% taken by the ten largest. The material sequenced was PBMCs or T cells enriched from blood (not recorded which). The receptors originated from a man between 50 and 59 years old who had recovered from COVID-19. The CDR3 runs from the conserved cysteine through the conserved F or W. The D gene is left open where the match is weak. Size values are once, few and many counts, or a class for expanded clones, and some rows have none.

NA	TRBV6-4	TRBJ2-3	TRBD2	CASSEGGGGAADTQYF	TGTGCCAGCAGTGAGGGAGGCGGGGGGGCCGCAGATACGCAGTATTTT
NA	TRBV6-5	TRBJ1-2	TRBD1	CASSYSPGQGAYGYTF	TGTGCCAGCAGTTACTCCCCGGGACAGGGGGCCTATGGCTACACCTTC
NA	TRBV29-1	TRBJ1-5	TRBD1	CSVQTGDQPQHF	TGCAGCGTCCAGACAGGGGATCAGCCCCAGCATTTT
NA	TRBV7-3	TRBJ1-1	NA	CASSQGGNTEAFF	TGTGCCAGCAGCCAAGGGGGGAACACTGAAGCTTTCTTT
NA	TRBV7-9	TRBJ1-2	NA	CASSLSTGFTNYGYTF	TGTGCCAGCAGCTTGTCTACAGGCTTTACTAACTATGGCTACACCTTC
NA	TRBV10-1	TRBJ2-3	TRBD2	CASSEFPSGGADTQYF	TGCGCCAGCAGTGAGTTCCCTAGCGGGGGGGCAGATACGCAGTATTTT
NA	TRBV4-1	TRBJ2-3	TRBD1	CASRQGLSTDTQYF	TGCGCCAGTCGACAGGGGCTAAGCACAGATACGCAGTATTTT
NA	TRBV6-6	TRBJ2-2	TRBD1	CASRPGQGATGELFF	TGTGCCAGCAGACCGGGACAGGGCGCAACCGGGGAGCTGTTTTTT
few	TRBV11-2	TRBJ2-7	NA	CASSLGVGGPYEQYF	TGTGCCAGCAGCTTAGGAGTCGGGGGTCCCTACGAGCAGTACTTC
medium-sized	TRBV12-3/TRBV12-4	TRBJ1-6	NA	CASSHSDNSPLHF	TGTGCCAGCAGTCACTCTGATAATTCACCCCTCCACTTT
NA	TRBV5-1	TRBJ2-7	NA	CASSLVRGTYEQYF	TGCGCCAGCAGCTTGGTAAGGGGTACCTACGAGCAGTACTTC
once	TRBV7-9	TRBJ2-3	NA	CASSLIQGRITDTQYF	TGTGCCAGCAGCCTAATACAGGGTCGTATCACAGATACGCAGTATTTT
NA	TRBV12-3/TRBV12-4	TRBJ2-5	NA	CASSYGVEETQYF	TGTGCCAGCAGTTACGGGGTTGAAGAGACCCAGTACTTC
NA	TRBV19	TRBJ2-7	TRBD2	CASSHSGPREVPYEQYF	TGTGCCAGTAGCCACTCTGGCCCGCGGGAGGTCCCCTACGAGCAGTACTTC
NA	TRBV9	TRBJ2-5	NA	CASSVEAWGGTQETQYF	TGTGCCAGCAGCGTAGAGGCGTGGGGCGGAACCCAAGAGACCCAGTACTTC
NA	TRBV15	TRBJ1-2	NA	CATSRPSGGGNYGYTF	TGTGCCACCAGCAGGCCATCGGGGGGAGGGAACTATGGCTACACCTTC
NA	TRBV9	TRBJ1-5	NA	CASSAGVSNQPQHF	TGTGCCAGCAGCGCAGGGGTAAGCAATCAGCCCCAGCATTTT
NA	TRBV3-1/TRBV3-2	TRBJ1-2	TRBD1	CASSHPDRGGGDYGYTF	TGTGCCAGCAGCCATCCCGACAGGGGAGGAGGAGACTATGGCTACACCTTC
NA	TRBV7-8	TRBJ1-1	TRBD1	CASSLVAGTAEAFF	TGTGCCAGCAGCTTAGTAGCCGGGACAGCTGAAGCTTTCTTT
NA	TRBV7-2	TRBJ1-4	TRBD1	CASRQWTGRRNEKLFF	TGTGCCAGCCGACAATGGACAGGCCGGAGAAATGAAAAACTGTTTTTT
NA	TRBV4-2	TRBJ1-1	NA	CASSQAPGNTEAFF	TGTGCCAGCAGCCAAGCACCGGGGAACACTGAAGCTTTCTTT
NA	TRBV5-5	TRBJ2-1	NA	CASSLGRVKFF	TGTGCCAGCAGCTTGGGGCGGGTCAAGTTCTTC
NA	TRBV6-5	TRBJ2-7	NA	CASSLGVGREQYF	TGTGCCAGCAGCCTCGGGGTCGGTAGGGAGCAGTACTTC
NA	TRBV5-1	TRBJ2-3	NA	CASSRTGAGGASTDTQYF	TGCGCCAGCAGCCGGACAGGTGCGGGGGGCGCTAGCACAGATACGCAGTATTTT
NA	TRBV14	TRBJ1-1	NA	CASSQDDRLNTEAFF	TGTGCCAGCAGCCAAGACGACAGGTTGAACACTGAAGCTTTCTTT
NA	TRBV6-1	TRBJ2-5	NA	CASSEGLGRDKSETQYF	TGTGCCAGCAGTGAAGGGTTGGGCAGAGACAAATCGGAGACCCAGTACTTC
NA	TRBV29-1	TRBJ1-2	NA	CSAGMRELGGYTF	TGCAGCGCAGGAATGAGGGAGCTAGGTGGCTACACCTTC
NA	TRBV11-2	TRBJ1-6	TRBD1	CASSFTQGPNSPLHF	TGTGCCAGCAGCTTCACACAGGGGCCTAATTCACCCCTCCACTTT
NA	TRBV5-1	TRBJ1-5	NA	CASSLAGAGNQPQHF	TGCGCCAGCAGCTTGGCCGGCGCGGGGAATCAGCCCCAGCATTTT
NA	TRBV9	TRBJ1-1	TRBD1	CASSQGLLQGTEAFF	TGTGCCAGCAGCCAGGGTCTGCTACAGGGGACTGAAGCTTTCTTT
once	TRBV11-2	TRBJ2-7	TRBD1	CASSAGQGVYEQYF	TGTGCCAGCAGCGCGGGACAGGGGGTATACGAGCAGTACTTC
NA	TRBV5-1	TRBJ2-3	TRBD2	CASSFTSGGSSTDTQYF	TGCGCCAGCAGCTTCACTAGCGGGGGATCTAGCACAGATACGCAGTATTTT
NA	TRBV9	TRBJ2-2	TRBD2	CASSVGLAGALYTGELFF	TGTGCCAGCAGCGTAGGACTAGCGGGAGCCTTATATACCGGGGAGCTGTTTTTT
NA	TRBV13	TRBJ2-5	NA	CASSFSETGMEETQYF	TGTGCCAGCAGCTTCTCAGAAACAGGGATGGAAGAGACCCAGTACTTC
NA	TRBV30	TRBJ1-2	NA	CAYQGRNYGYTF	TGTGCCTATCAAGGGAGAAACTATGGCTACACCTTC
NA	TRBV6-5	TRBJ2-7	NA	CASRTAYEQYF	TGTGCCAGCAGAACAGCCTACGAGCAGTACTTC